This T cell receptor beta chain appears in the sequencing data of a study of shared clonotypes between healthy human individuals. When replicate PCRs were run on sorted subsets, they used 200 ng DNA, about 31,000 T cell genomes. Only in-frame clones appear in the TCRdb table, and some are missing; sequencing was by immunoSEQ multiplex PCR. The sample gives approximately 980,000 clones, around three quarters of which show up once; over 1.3% is in the top ten. Adult donors, all healthy and HIV-negative, had no recent acute infections or vaccinations. Study-wide results and limits: Having only a few donors restricted how much genetic and exposure-history diversity was captured.

The ends were cut back, 5 bases at V and 0 bases at J, with 17 bases in the middle. CDR1 and CDR2 (germline): LNHDA, SQIVND (reference sequence). The length of the CDR3 is 18 residues. A remark on this clone: As yet, its antigen is unknown.

The TCR sequence derives from a man between 18 and 35 years old in good health. The sample consisted of memory CD4+ T cells sorted from blood. Subset defined: CD45RA-negative fraction. The chain links TRBV19 to TRBJ2-6; D remains unclear. CDR3 amino acids: CASSPQATGYSGANVLTF. As DNA, the CDR3 is TGTGCCAGTAGTCCCCAGGCCACGGGTTACTCTGGGGCCAACGTCCTGACTTTC.